These 18 T cell receptor beta chains originate from one sample sequenced in a study of siplizumab effects on memory and regulatory T cells. The repertoire was sequenced with immunoSEQ multiplex PCR; TCRdb's copy has only in-frame clones and lacks some. This table has tens of thousands of clones, approximately 88% appearing once. Sample: Tregs sorted from blood. The source of these receptors is a human donor in good health.

V usage is TRBV4-1 and J usage is TRBJ2-7, with 16 bases lining up with TRBD2. From germline, CDR1 is MGHRA and CDR2 YSYEKL. V trimming: 0 bases; J trimming: 1 base; junction bases outside the gene matches: 6. This CDR3 region has 19 residues. The CDR3 is CASSQEPGLAGGSSYEQYF. DNA of the CDR3: TGCGCCAGCAGCCAAGAACCGGGACTAGCGGGAGGGTCATCCTACGAGCAGTACTTC.

The chain is built from TRBV19 and TRBJ2-1, with D uncertain. Trimming stripped 3 bases from V and 1 base from J, with 10 bases between. There are 15 residues in the CDR3. CDR1 LNHDA and CDR2 SQIVND come from the germline V gene (reference sequence). In DNA, the CDR3 is TGTGCCAGTAGTATGTCCCGTGTGTCCTACAATGAGCAGTTCTTC. Protein sequence: CASSMSRVSYNEQFF.

CDR3 loop: CATAPTGTKTQYF. The DNA for the CDR3 is TGTGCCACCGCCCCGACAGGGACGAAGACCCAGTACTTC. V and J are TRBV19 and TRBJ2-5; 7 bases align to TRBD1. V shed 10 bases, J shed 6 bases, and the junction held 11 bases outside the gene matches. Germline V CDR1 and CDR2: LNHDA, SQIVND (reference sequence). The CDR3 is made up of 13 amino acids.

The V and J genes are TRBV6-6 and TRBJ2-1, with D perhaps matching TRBD2 (6 bases). The germline V gene has CDR1 MNHNY and CDR2 SVGAGI (reference sequence). The CDR3 is 14 amino acids. V was cut by 8 bases and J by 2 bases, with 13 bases left in between. CDR3 DNA: TGTGCCAGCTCCGGGAGCTCGGCCTACAATGAGCAGTTCTTC. It yields the protein CASSGSSAYNEQFF.

This rearrangement joins TRBV7-9 to TRBJ1-1; D ambiguous. Germline-derived CDR1 and CDR2 are SEHNR and FQNEAQ (reference sequence). This CDR3 region has 13 residues. The V end lost 5 bases, the J end lost 4 bases, and 11 bases lay between the germline ends. CDR3 sequence (DNA): TGTGCCAGCAGCACCACCCCACCCACTGAAGCTTTCTTT. Residues: CASSTTPPTEAFF.

V is TRBV5-4 and J is TRBJ1-5; TRBD1 is a possible D gene (6 bases). Germline CDR1 and CDR2: SGHNT and YYREEE (reference sequence). The CDR3 has 15 amino acids. Trimming took off 4 bases at V and 3 bases at J, with 14 bases between the two ends. This CDR3 reads CASSQVTGTNQPQHF. CDR3 coding DNA: TGTGCCAGCAGCCAAGTTACAGGGACCAATCAGCCCCAGCATTTT.

The gene calls are TRBV7-3 and TRBJ2-2, with TRBD1 as a possible D gene (6 bases). Trimming removed 5 bases from V and 5 bases from J, with 15 bases in between. Germline CDR1 and CDR2: SGHTA and FQGTGA. This CDR3 contains 15 residues. CDR3 sequence (DNA): TGTGCCAGCAGCCCGTCCGGGACAACTACCGGGGAGCTGTTTTTT. Protein: CASSPSGTTTGELFF.

The chain carries TRBV7-2 and TRBJ2-7; D may be TRBD2 (5 bases). V lost 4 bases and J lost 3, with 13 bases in between. Germline loops: CDR1 SGHTA, CDR2 FQGNSA. This CDR3 comprises 14 residues. In DNA form, the CDR3 reads TGTGCCAGCAGCTATAAGGGAGACGGCTACGAGCAGTACTTC. Translated: CASSYKGDGYEQYF.

This sequence joins TRBV19 and TRBJ2-3; 7 positions agree with TRBD2. With V trimmed by 4 bases and J by 4 bases, 11 bases remained unmatched. The CDR3 has 16 residues. Germline V lookup: CDR1 LNHDA, CDR2 SQIVND (reference sequence). CDR3 bases: TGTGCCAGTAGTACCCCTGGCGGGAGAACCGCAGATACGCAGTATTTT. This encodes CASSTPGGRTADTQYF.

V and J are TRBV6-1 and TRBJ1-1, with TRBD1 matching over 7 bases. The CDR3 has 13 residues. V was clipped by 10 bases and J by 3 bases; unmatched bases: 8. The V gene's germline CDR1 is MNHNS and CDR2 SASEGT. CDR3 amino acids: CANSPTGYTEAFF. The DNA of the CDR3 is TGTGCCAACTCCCCGACAGGGTACACTGAAGCTTTCTTT.

Worth noting for this clone: A much larger clone lies a single base off, so this may be a read error. V gene TRBV11-2 combines with J gene TRBJ1-1; D unresolved. Germline lookup yields CDR1 SGHAT and CDR2 FQNNGV. Trimming shortened V by 2 bases and J by 5 bases, and 3 bases separated the two germline ends. There are 11 residues in the CDR3. CDR3 protein: CASSLKTEAFF. The DNA of the CDR3 is TGTGCCAGCAGCTTAAAGACTGAAGCTTTCTTT.

For the CDR3, the DNA is TGTGCCAGCAGCTTAGGTAGGAGCGACTACGAGCAGTACTTC. Translation gives CASSLGRSDYEQYF. V usage is TRBV11-3 and J usage is TRBJ2-7; no definite D call. CDR3 length: 14 amino acids. V was clipped by 1 base and J by 3 bases, with 10 bases between them. Germline lookup yields CDR1 SGHNT and CDR2 YENEEA.

The V and J genes are TRBV7-2 and TRBJ2-7; 8 bases are shared with TRBD2. Germline V lookup: CDR1 SGHTA, CDR2 FQGNSA. The junction had 7 bases not matched to a gene; V was cut back by 0 bases and J by 3 bases. The length of the CDR3 is 16 residues. The CDR3 DNA reads as TGTGCCAGCAGCTTAGCTGCGGGGGGACTTCACTACGAGCAGTACTTC. Residues: CASSLAAGGLHYEQYF. The full variable domain, in which reference TRBV7-2 and TRBJ2-7 provide the parts outside the CDR3, is GAGVSQSPSNKVTEKGKDVELRCDPISGHTALYWYRQSLGQGLEFLIYFQGNSAPDKSGLPSDRFSAERTGGSVSTLTIQRTQQEDSAVYLCASSLAAGGLHYEQYFGPGTRLTVT.

This clone was seen a handful of times. The rearrangement links TRBV27 to TRBJ2-2; D not certain. Germline V gene lookup returns CDR1 MNHEY and CDR2 SMNVEV (reference sequence). Trimming shortened V by 0 bases and J by 0 bases, and 8 bases separated the two germline ends. CDR3 length: 16 amino acids. DNA for the CDR3: TGTGCCAGCAGTTTATCGTGGGGATCGAACACCGGGGAGCTGTTTTTT. Translation: CASSLSWGSNTGELFF.

The V and J genes are TRBV19 and TRBJ2-1, with D perhaps TRBD1 or TRBD2 (5 bases each). Trimming took off 5 bases at V and 9 bases at J, with 17 bases between the two ends. Germline assignment: CDR1 LNHDA and CDR2 SQIVND (reference sequence). The CDR3 runs to 14 residues. The CDR3 bases are TGTGCCAGTAGTCTTTCCAGAGGGGCCGGTGAGCAGTTCTTC. Amino acids: CASSLSRGAGEQFF.

This chain joins TRBV15 and TRBJ1-4, with D maybe TRBD1 (6 bases). The CDR3 has 17 amino acids. Trimming stripped 0 bases from V and 3 bases from J, with 14 bases between. From germline, CDR1 is LNHNV and CDR2 YYDKDF (reference sequence). CDR3 amino acids: CATSRDFQGTANEKLFF. The CDR3 DNA reads as TGTGCCACCAGCAGAGACTTCCAGGGGACGGCTAATGAAAAACTGTTTTTT.

The V and J genes are TRBV7-6 and TRBJ1-5, with D possibly matching TRBD1 (5 bases). CDR3 length: 15 residues. The V and J ends lost 5 bases and 3 bases respectively, with 14 bases between them. Germline lookup yields CDR1 SGHVS and CDR2 FNYEAQ. CDR3 amino acids: CASSESGGINQPQHF. The CDR3 DNA reads TGTGCCAGCAGCGAATCGGGGGGGATCAATCAGCCCCAGCATTTT. Full variable domain (outside the CDR3, taken from reference TRBV7-6 and TRBJ1-5): GAGVSQSPRYKVTKRGQDVALRCDPISGHVSLYWYRQALGQGPEFLTYFNYEAQQDKSGLPNDRFSAERPEGSISTLTIQRTEQRDSAMYRCASSESGGINQPQHFGDGTRLSIL.

J is TRBJ2-7 and V is TRBV7-9; D might be TRBD1 (5 bases). V lost 1 base and J 2 bases, leaving 9 bases between the germline ends. Germline V gene lookup returns CDR1 SEHNR and CDR2 FQNEAQ (reference sequence). The CDR3 consists of 14 residues. CDR3 sequence reads: CASSLVQDTYEQYF. In nucleotides, the CDR3 is TGTGCCAGCAGCTTAGTACAGGACACCTACGAGCAGTACTTC.